This T cell receptor (beta chain) derives from a study of shared clonotypes between healthy human individuals. Looking at the study overall: Three CD4 naive, three CD4 memory, two CD8 naive and one CD8 memory plate were used per donor.

Assay: immunoSEQ multiplex PCR; the TCRdb copy retains only in-frame clones and omits some. The data contain 950,000 to 1,200,000 clones, approximately 80% of them singletons. As for this clone: The antigen is not known.

The CDR3 is made up of 14 amino acids. Trimming cost V 3 bases and J 7 bases, with 13 bases left between them. Looked up from germline, CDR1 is LNHDA and CDR2 is SQIVND (reference sequence). There were only Caucasian adults among the donors, and all lived in Nashville, Tennessee. Study-wide findings and caveats: Generation probability values for non-shared clonotypes were lower than those for clonotypes shared by all four donors. Some naive CD4 clonotypes, 4% to 6%, turned up in common across a handful of donors.

Sequencing used memory CD4+ T cells from PBMCs. The subset was: CD45RA-negative fraction. This clonotype was obtained from a man younger than 30 in good health. Some clones in this sample may be carry-over from other donors' samples. V is TRBV19 and J is TRBJ1-5; D is possibly TRBD1 (5 bases). The DNA of the CDR3 is TGTGCCAGTAGTATTGGTGGGGGGTGGCAGCCCCAGCATTTT. Its translation: CASSIGGGWQPQHF.